This is a list of T cell receptor beta chains from one sample in a study of blood T cell repertoires in COVID-19. The repertoire was sequenced with immunoSEQ multiplex PCR; TCRdb's copy has only in-frame clones and lacks some. The sample includes 150,000 to 200,000 clones, more than 85% of them seen just once. The sequenced sample was peripheral blood. The receptors originated from a woman aged 55-70 years with COVID-19, enrolled during active disease. The CDR3 runs from the conserved cysteine through the conserved F or W. D genes are given only for firm matches. Size tells how often a clone was seen (once, few, many) or the class of an expanded clone, and some rows leave it out.

j_call: TRBJ2-1
clone_size: once
cdr3_length: 15
v_call: TRBV7-9
d_call: -
cdr3_nt: TGTGCCAGCAGCGACAGCAGGAATTCCTACAATGAGCAGTTCTTC
cdr3_aa: CASSDSRNSYNEQFF

j_call: TRBJ2-3
clone_size: -
cdr3_length: 17
v_call: TRBV4-2
d_call: -
cdr3_nt: TGTGCCAGCAGCCAAAGGGCACCCGGGGAGGAGGCAGATACGCAGTATTTT
cdr3_aa: CASSQRAPGEEADTQYF

j_call: TRBJ2-7
clone_size: -
cdr3_length: 21
v_call: TRBV6-2/TRBV6-3
d_call: TRBD1
cdr3_nt: TGTGCCAGCAGTCTACATCATCAAACAGGGGTCAACATCCATGAGGCCTACGAGCAGTACTTC
cdr3_aa: CASSLHHQTGVNIHEAYEQYF

j_call: TRBJ2-3
clone_size: -
cdr3_length: 15
v_call: TRBV5-1
d_call: -
cdr3_nt: TGCGCCAGCAGGCTGACAGGAATAGGCACAGATACGCAGTATTTT
cdr3_aa: CASRLTGIGTDTQYF

j_call: TRBJ2-7
clone_size: -
cdr3_length: 13
v_call: TRBV6-2/TRBV6-3
d_call: -
cdr3_nt: TGTGCCAGCAGTAATGGCCCAAACTACGAGCAGTACTTC
cdr3_aa: CASSNGPNYEQYF

j_call: TRBJ1-1
clone_size: -
cdr3_length: 13
v_call: TRBV7-6
d_call: -
cdr3_nt: TGTGCCAGCAGCTTACGGCCCGACAGAGAAGCTTTCTTT
cdr3_aa: CASSLRPDREAFF

j_call: TRBJ1-1
clone_size: -
cdr3_length: 14
v_call: TRBV6-5
d_call: -
cdr3_nt: TGTGCCAGCAGTTACCAAGCAGGGGACACTGAAGCTTTCTTT
cdr3_aa: CASSYQAGDTEAFF

j_call: TRBJ2-7
clone_size: -
cdr3_length: 11
v_call: TRBV6-2/TRBV6-3
d_call: -
cdr3_nt: TGTGCCAGCAGTACAGCCTACGAGCAGTACTTC
cdr3_aa: CASSTAYEQYF

j_call: TRBJ2-2
clone_size: -
cdr3_length: 16
v_call: TRBV5-1
d_call: TRBD1
cdr3_nt: TGCGCCAGCCGCCCCCCAGGACAGGGACCTACCGGGGAGCTGTTTTTT
cdr3_aa: CASRPPGQGPTGELFF

j_call: TRBJ1-2
clone_size: -
cdr3_length: 14
v_call: TRBV6-5
d_call: TRBD1
cdr3_nt: TGTGCCAGCGCCCCGGAAGGGGGCGGGAGGATCCACACCTTC
cdr3_aa: CASAPEGGGRIHTF

j_call: TRBJ2-3
clone_size: -
cdr3_length: 15
v_call: TRBV5-1
d_call: TRBD2
cdr3_nt: TGCGCCAGCAGAACCAGCGGGGGGGCCCCATATACGCAGTATTTT
cdr3_aa: CASRTSGGAPYTQYF

j_call: TRBJ1-2
clone_size: -
cdr3_length: 14
v_call: TRBV30
d_call: -
cdr3_nt: TGTGCCTGGAGTGTAGAGATAGGGGTGGGTGGCTACACCTTC
cdr3_aa: CAWSVEIGVGGYTF

j_call: TRBJ2-7
clone_size: -
cdr3_length: 13
v_call: TRBV9
d_call: -
cdr3_nt: TGTGCCAGCAGCGTAGCCCTCTCCTACGAGCAGTACTTC
cdr3_aa: CASSVALSYEQYF

j_call: TRBJ2-1
clone_size: -
cdr3_length: 17
v_call: TRBV18
d_call: TRBD2
cdr3_nt: TGTGCCAGCTCACTGGAACCCCCCAGCGGGGGTTACAATGAGCAGTTCTTC
cdr3_aa: CASSLEPPSGGYNEQFF

j_call: TRBJ1-2
clone_size: -
cdr3_length: 14
v_call: TRBV5-1
d_call: -
cdr3_nt: TGCGCCAGCTACGGGACATCTCCTAACTATGGCTACACCTTC
cdr3_aa: CASYGTSPNYGYTF

j_call: TRBJ2-1
clone_size: -
cdr3_length: 14
v_call: TRBV10-3
d_call: -
cdr3_nt: TGTGCCATCAGTGAACTGAGCTCCTACAATGAGCAGTTCTTC
cdr3_aa: CAISELSSYNEQFF

j_call: TRBJ2-2
clone_size: -
cdr3_length: 17
v_call: TRBV7-8
d_call: TRBD1
cdr3_nt: TGTGCCAGCAGCTTAGCGTACCGGGACAGGGCTACCGGGGAGCTGTTTTTT
cdr3_aa: CASSLAYRDRATGELFF

j_call: TRBJ1-6
clone_size: -
cdr3_length: 20
v_call: TRBV24-1
d_call: TRBD1
cdr3_nt: TGTGCCACCAGTGACTTTATGGACAGGGGGCGAAGATCCTATAATTCACCCCTCCACTTT
cdr3_aa: CATSDFMDRGRRSYNSPLHF

j_call: TRBJ1-2
clone_size: few
cdr3_length: 15
v_call: TRBV10-1
d_call: -
cdr3_nt: TGCGCCAGCCTAGGGCAGCGATTGGACAGCTATGGCTACACCTTC
cdr3_aa: CASLGQRLDSYGYTF

j_call: TRBJ1-5
clone_size: -
cdr3_length: 12
v_call: TRBV4-1
d_call: -
cdr3_nt: TGCGCCAGCAGCCTACTAAGGGGGCCCCAGCATTTT
cdr3_aa: CASSLLRGPQHF

j_call: TRBJ2-7
clone_size: -
cdr3_length: 15
v_call: TRBV18
d_call: TRBD1
cdr3_nt: TGTGCCAGCTCACCACGGACAGGGGGCATGGGAGAGCAGTACTTC
cdr3_aa: CASSPRTGGMGEQYF

j_call: TRBJ2-7
clone_size: -
cdr3_length: 14
v_call: TRBV6-5
d_call: TRBD1
cdr3_nt: TGTGCCAGCACCATGGACAGGGGGCCAGGGGAGCAGTACTTC
cdr3_aa: CASTMDRGPGEQYF

j_call: TRBJ1-3
clone_size: few
cdr3_length: 15
v_call: TRBV2
d_call: -
cdr3_nt: TGTGCCAGCAAGAGGAGTCCTACCGCTGGAAACACCATATATTTT
cdr3_aa: CASKRSPTAGNTIYF

j_call: TRBJ2-7
clone_size: -
cdr3_length: 11
v_call: TRBV10-3
d_call: TRBD2
cdr3_nt: TGTGCCACGAGCGGGGCCTACGAGCAGTACTTC
cdr3_aa: CATSGAYEQYF

j_call: TRBJ2-7
clone_size: -
cdr3_length: 16
v_call: TRBV4-1
d_call: TRBD1
cdr3_nt: TGCGCCAGCAGCCAAGACTACGACAGGGGACCCTACGAGCAGTACTTC
cdr3_aa: CASSQDYDRGPYEQYF

j_call: TRBJ2-1
clone_size: -
cdr3_length: 14
v_call: TRBV6-1
d_call: -
cdr3_nt: TGTGCCAGCAGTGAGTACCGAGCCTACAATGAGCAGTTCTTC
cdr3_aa: CASSEYRAYNEQFF

j_call: TRBJ2-7
clone_size: -
cdr3_length: 15
v_call: TRBV30
d_call: TRBD1
cdr3_nt: TGTGCCTGGAGTCTCCCTAGACAGGGATTAGACGAGCAGTACTTC
cdr3_aa: CAWSLPRQGLDEQYF

j_call: TRBJ1-2
clone_size: few
cdr3_length: 13
v_call: TRBV4-1
d_call: -
cdr3_nt: TGCGCCAGCAGCCTGTCAGGTACCTATGGCTACACCTTC
cdr3_aa: CASSLSGTYGYTF

j_call: TRBJ1-1
clone_size: -
cdr3_length: 13
v_call: TRBV6-6
d_call: -
cdr3_nt: TGTGCCAGCAGTTTTCAGGGTGGGACTGAAGCTTTCTTT
cdr3_aa: CASSFQGGTEAFF

j_call: TRBJ1-5
clone_size: -
cdr3_length: 13
v_call: TRBV7-2
d_call: -
cdr3_nt: TGTGCCAGCCGGCAGGATAGCAATCAGCCCCAGCATTTT
cdr3_aa: CASRQDSNQPQHF

j_call: TRBJ2-6
clone_size: -
cdr3_length: 17
v_call: TRBV5-6
d_call: -
cdr3_nt: TGTGCCAGCAGCTTGGGCTTCCCGAGCTCTGGGGCCAACGTCCTGACTTTC
cdr3_aa: CASSLGFPSSGANVLTF

j_call: TRBJ2-7
clone_size: -
cdr3_length: 14
v_call: TRBV6-5
d_call: -
cdr3_nt: TGTGCCAGCAGCCAGGGGACGTTGTACTACGAGCAGTACTTC
cdr3_aa: CASSQGTLYYEQYF

j_call: TRBJ2-7
clone_size: -
cdr3_length: 15
v_call: TRBV7-2
d_call: -
cdr3_nt: TGTGCCAGCAGCTTAAACAGCGGATTATCCTACGAGCAGTACTTC
cdr3_aa: CASSLNSGLSYEQYF